These 5 T cell receptor beta chains were sequenced from one sample in a study of blood T cell repertoires in COVID-19. Method: immunoSEQ multiplex PCR; TCRdb's copy keeps in-frame clones and lacks some. The top ten hold around a tenth of the sample, which has 110,000 or so clones, 81% seen once. Source material: peripheral blood. These receptors were taken from an older woman with acute or convalescent COVID-19.

The chain carries TRBV3-1 (or the pseudogene TRBV3-2) and TRBJ1-3; D is unresolved. From germline, CDR1 is LGHDT and CDR2 YNNKEL (reference sequence). V lost 2 bases, J lost 4 bases, and 3 bases lay in between. The CDR3 runs to 12 residues. CDR3 coding DNA: TGTGCCAGCAGCCAATCGGGAAACACCATATATTTT. It codes for CASSQSGNTIYF.

The chain carries TRBV13 and TRBJ2-1, with 8 bases matching TRBD2. The germline gives CDR1 PRHDT, CDR2 FYEKMQ (reference sequence). V lost 5 bases to trimming and J lost 2 bases; unmatched junction nucleotides: 8. The CDR3 sequence is 16 residues long. The CDR3: CASSRTSGSTYNEQFF. DNA for the CDR3: TGTGCCAGCAGCCGAACTAGCGGTTCTACCTACAATGAGCAGTTCTTC.

The chain has TRBV3-1 (or the pseudogene TRBV3-2) and TRBJ1-1; D gene unclear. V was trimmed by 0 bases and J by 8 bases, leaving 13 bases between them. The length of the CDR3 is 14 residues. Germline lookup yields CDR1 LGHDT and CDR2 YNNKEL (reference sequence). CDR3 coding DNA: TGTGCCAGCAGCCAAGAGTCCCTTCTCCCCGAAGCTTTCTTT. Amino acid sequence: CASSQESLLPEAFF.

The chain links TRBV20-1 to TRBJ2-7; maybe TRBD2 (6 bases). The V gene lost 8 bases and the J gene lost 3 bases, with 11 bases spanning the gap. CDR1 DFQATT and CDR2 SNEGSKA come from the germline V gene (reference sequence). This CDR3 contains 11 residues. The CDR3 DNA sequence: TGCAGTCCCTCGGGGGACTACGAGCAGTACTTC. This encodes CSPSGDYEQYF.

The chain recombines TRBV29-1 with TRBJ2-7, with 9 bases lining up with TRBD1. This CDR3 has 13 residues. V dropped 4 bases and J dropped 5; count of bases not matched to a gene: 6. Per the germline V gene, CDR1 is SQVTM and CDR2 is ANQGSEA. CDR3 region: CSVVGQGDHEQYF. In DNA, the CDR3 is TGCAGCGTTGTGGGACAGGGAGACCACGAGCAGTACTTC.